One sample yielded the 14 T cell receptor beta chains listed below, sequenced in a study of memory CD4+ T cells and cytomegalovirus serostatus. Only in-frame clones appear in the TCRdb table, and some are missing; sequencing was by immunoSEQ multiplex PCR. Among 55,000 to 80,000 clones listed, about 75% were seen once. Single viable CD3+CD4+CD8-CD45RO+ cells were sorted as the memory CD4+ T cells. Sequenced material: memory CD4+ T cells from blood. The source of these receptors is an adult in good health and CMV-seropositive.

CDR3 region: CASRPGVSNQPQHF. CDR3 nucleotides: TGTGCCAGTAGACCAGGGGTAAGCAATCAGCCCCAGCATTTT. The rearrangement links TRBV19 to TRBJ1-5; possible D gene TRBD1, 6 bases. V was pared by 6 bases and J by 1 base, with 10 bases between. Per germline, CDR1 LNHDA and CDR2 SQIVND (reference sequence). CDR3 length: 14 residues.

The V gene is TRBV19, the J gene TRBJ2-3, with a weak D call TRBD1 (5 bases). V was shortened by 3 bases and J by 2 bases, with 12 bases between the two germline ends. The CDR3 is made up of 15 amino acids. The germline V gene has CDR1 LNHDA and CDR2 SQIVND (reference sequence). The CDR3 nucleotides are TGTGCCAGTAGTATCGGTAGGGGCCACACAGATACGCAGTATTTT. Amino acid sequence: CASSIGRGHTDTQYF.

There are a few counts of this clone. The J gene is TRBJ1-1, the V gene TRBV28; TRBD1 aligns across 7 bases. After removal of 3 bases from V and 7 bases from J, the junction contained 8 bases not matched to a gene. There are 14 residues in the CDR3. Looked up from germline, CDR1 is MDHEN and CDR2 is SYDVKM. CDR3 bases: TGTGCCAGCAGTTTGATAAGGGGGCCCTATGAAGCTTTCTTT. Amino acid sequence: CASSLIRGPYEAFF.

This chain connects TRBV29-1 to TRBJ2-3; either TRBD1 or TRBD2 may fit D (6 bases each). This CDR3 is built from 14 residues. Germline assignment: CDR1 SQVTM and CDR2 ANQGSEA. Trimming took off 6 bases at V and 1 base at J, with 14 bases between the two ends. The chain's CDR3 is CSVEGGEGTDTQYF. CDR3 nucleotide sequence: TGCAGCGTGGAGGGGGGTGAGGGCACAGATACGCAGTATTTT.

The CDR3 DNA reads TGTGCCAGCAGCGTGTGGGGAACCAAGGACTACGAGCAGTACTTC. This codes for CASSVWGTKDYEQYF. The chain has TRBV7-2 and TRBJ2-7; D is uncertain. V shed 5 bases and J shed 3 bases, with 17 bases lying between them. The CDR3 is made up of 15 amino acids. Germline V lookup: CDR1 SGHTA, CDR2 FQGNSA. The full variable domain, with the rest looked up from reference TRBV7-2 and TRBJ2-7, is GAGVSQSPSNKVTEKGKDVELRCDPISGHTALYWYRQSLGQGLEFLIYFQGNSAPDKSGLPSDRFSAERTGGSVSTLTIQRTQQEDSAVYLCASSVWGTKDYEQYFGPGTRLTVT.

The chain uses TRBV21-1 and TRBJ2-5; TRBD1, the table's D call, was not compared with the DNA. TRBV21-1 is noted as a pseudogene. The CDR3 loop spans 15 amino acids. Written as DNA, the CDR3 is TGTGCCAGCAGCACAAAACAGGGGATCCAAGAGACCCAGTACTTC. Its protein is CASSTKQGIQETQYF.

This chain links TRBV2 with TRBJ1-6, with a possible D match to TRBD1 (5 bases). Trimming stripped 2 bases from V and 10 bases from J, with 15 bases between. The CDR3 extends over 15 amino acids. Germline V gives CDR1 SNHLY, CDR2 FYNNEI. CDR3 protein: CASSERRQGDSPLHF. DNA of the CDR3: TGTGCCAGCAGTGAAAGGCGGCAGGGAGACTCACCCCTCCACTTT.

This sequence joins TRBV11-3 and TRBJ2-3; 9 bases are a match to TRBD2. This CDR3 has 15 amino acids. Per germline, CDR1 SGHNT and CDR2 YENEEA. The V and J ends lost 3 bases and 3 bases, in that order; junction bases with no gene match: 4. The CDR3 protein is CASSFSGSWTDTQYF. In nucleotides, the CDR3 is TGTGCCAGCAGCTTTAGCGGGAGTTGGACAGATACGCAGTATTTT.

This chain links TRBV5-6 with TRBJ1-5; D is undetermined. V was trimmed by 4 bases and J by 1 base, leaving 12 bases between them. CDR1 is SGHDT, CDR2 YYEEEE, per germline. The length of the CDR3 is 15 residues. The CDR3 DNA follows: TGTGCCAGCAGCCCCCGGACGGCCAGCAATCAGCCCCAGCATTTT. The encoded protein is CASSPRTASNQPQHF.

The CDR3 DNA reads TGTGCCAGCAGTGAAGGGGCGCCAGAGGCTGGCTACACCTTC. This translates into CASSEGAPEAGYTF. The gene calls are TRBV6-1 and TRBJ1-2; D is uncertain. V was cut by 1 base and J by 7 bases, with 13 bases left in between. The CDR3 contains 14 residues. The germline CDR1 and CDR2 sequences are MNHNS and SASEGT.

This clone was detected only a few times. The chain links TRBV4-3 to TRBJ1-3; 7 positions agree with TRBD1. The CDR3 consists of 16 residues. The germline CDR1 and CDR2 sequences are LGHNA and YSLEER. V lost 1 base and J lost 3; bases outside the gene matches: 6. As DNA, the CDR3 is TGCGCCAGCAGCCAAGCCCAGGGGGGCATTGGAAACACCATATATTTT. Protein sequence: CASSQAQGGIGNTIYF.

This sequence joins TRBV7-9 and TRBJ2-1, with 11 bases identical to TRBD1. This CDR3 comprises 16 residues. The germline gives CDR1 SEHNR, CDR2 FQNEAQ (reference sequence). The V gene end was trimmed by 3 bases and the J gene end by 4 bases; junction bases not matched to a gene: 5. CDR3 in amino acids: CASSFPGTGGYNEQFF. CDR3 bases: TGTGCCAGCAGCTTCCCCGGGACAGGGGGGTACAATGAGCAGTTCTTC.

J is TRBJ2-1 and V is TRBV5-4, with TRBD2 matching over 9 bases. The CDR3 runs to 18 residues. In germline, CDR1 is SGHNT, CDR2 YYREEE (reference sequence). J was trimmed by 0 bases and V by 2 bases; bases with no gene match: 9. CDR3 protein: CASSLGGVSGSSYNEQFF. The CDR3, as DNA: TGTGCCAGCAGCTTAGGGGGGGTTAGCGGGAGCTCCTACAATGAGCAGTTCTTC.

Only a few counts were recorded for this clone. This chain uses TRBV7-2 with TRBJ2-1; the D gene is possibly TRBD1 (6 bases). CDR1 is SGHTA, CDR2 FQGNSA, per germline. Trimming removed 5 bases at V and 6 bases at J, with 14 bases between. The CDR3 has 14 residues. The CDR3 here is CASSPSGQRNEQFF. The DNA for the CDR3 is TGTGCCAGCAGCCCCTCCGGACAGCGCAATGAGCAGTTCTTC.